This T cell receptor (beta chain) was captured by sequencing in a study of T cell responses to AZD1222 COVID-19 vaccine. Here immunoSEQ multiplex PCR was the method, and the copy in TCRdb shows in-frame clones only, minus some. The data hold 120,000 or so clones, with under 85% observed a single time. Trimming stripped 5 bases from V and 5 bases from J, with 15 bases between. CDR1 is LNHNV and CDR2 is YYDKDF in the germline V gene (reference sequence). The CDR3 totals 15 residues. The genes are TRBV15 and TRBJ1-4, with D perhaps TRBD1 (6 bases). The receptor's source is an adult in good health. This specimen was peripheral blood, taken on day 0 of AZD1222 vaccination. As DNA, the CDR3 is TGTGCCACCAGCGAAGGGGGGGGAAGAAATGAAAAACTGTTTTTT. Its translation is CATSEGGGRNEKLFF.